The rows below give T cell receptor beta chains drawn from one sample of a study of identical twins' blood T cells. Using its own MiXCR run on the 5' RACE reads, TCRdb lists one record per CDR3 protein. The profile shows 300,000 to 400,000 distinct CDR3 sequences, about 28% of them singletons. The sequenced sample consisted of PBMCs. The origin of the receptors is a woman between 18 and 55 years old in good health. CDR3s include the opening cysteine and the closing phenylalanine or tryptophan. Fields, in order: CDR3 length, J gene, V gene, CDR3 protein.

CDR3 length: 13; J gene: TRBJ1-1; V gene: TRBV7-2; CDR3 protein: CATSGDLNTEAFF
CDR3 length: 15; J gene: TRBJ2-1; V gene: TRBV20-1; CDR3 protein: CSDRSLVSHYNEQFF
CDR3 length: 13; J gene: TRBJ1-2; V gene: TRBV5-1; CDR3 protein: CASSWTPSYGYTF
CDR3 length: 14; J gene: TRBJ1-2; V gene: TRBV7-2; CDR3 protein: CASSWRDSLYGYTF
CDR3 length: 15; J gene: TRBJ1-3; V gene: TRBV5-1; CDR3 protein: CASSLARSTGNTIYF
CDR3 length: 15; J gene: TRBJ1-2; V gene: TRBV7-9; CDR3 protein: CASSLEVLTNYGYTF
CDR3 length: 14; J gene: TRBJ1-1; V gene: TRBV4-2; CDR3 protein: CASSQGQGYTEAFF
CDR3 length: 16; J gene: TRBJ2-2; V gene: TRBV5-1; CDR3 protein: CASSSPGEPNTGELFF
CDR3 length: 14; J gene: TRBJ1-4; V gene: TRBV6-5; CDR3 protein: CAGKRQGGDEKLFF
CDR3 length: 15; J gene: TRBJ1-3; V gene: TRBV3-1; CDR3 protein: CASSQDAAEGNTIYF
CDR3 length: 16; J gene: TRBJ1-2; V gene: TRBV10-3; CDR3 protein: CAISESGRGRIYGYTF
CDR3 length: 17; J gene: TRBJ1-1; V gene: TRBV11-2; CDR3 protein: CASSLTIPRRLNTEAFF
CDR3 length: 17; J gene: TRBJ1-1; V gene: TRBV5-4; CDR3 protein: CASSFPDSRLMNTEAFF
CDR3 length: 13; J gene: TRBJ2-1; V gene: TRBV7-2; CDR3 protein: CASSSVLTGEQFF
CDR3 length: 15; J gene: TRBJ1-1; V gene: TRBV5-1; CDR3 protein: CASSPMGSKNTEAFF
CDR3 length: 16; J gene: TRBJ2-1; V gene: TRBV19; CDR3 protein: CASSSRAGGTGNEQFF
CDR3 length: 16; J gene: TRBJ2-1; V gene: TRBV12-2; CDR3 protein: CASRAKAGEAYNEQFF
CDR3 length: 14; J gene: TRBJ1-1; V gene: TRBV6-1; CDR3 protein: CASEGRSRSTEAFF
CDR3 length: 14; J gene: TRBJ1-5; V gene: TRBV5-1; CDR3 protein: CASSPEWGNQPQHF
CDR3 length: 16; J gene: TRBJ2-1; V gene: TRBV10-3; CDR3 protein: CAISETYGAGVNEQFF
CDR3 length: 12; J gene: TRBJ1-2; V gene: TRBV16; CDR3 protein: CASSQTLYGYTF
CDR3 length: 16; J gene: TRBJ2-1; V gene: TRBV5-5; CDR3 protein: CASSSWATWSYNEQFF
CDR3 length: 16; J gene: TRBJ1-6; V gene: TRBV6-5; CDR3 protein: CASSYSRGTGGSPLHF
CDR3 length: 16; J gene: TRBJ1-2; V gene: TRBV7-8; CDR3 protein: CASSLVSGGANYGYTF
CDR3 length: 14; J gene: TRBJ1-4; V gene: TRBV20-1; CDR3 protein: CSASPGQGKQKLFF
CDR3 length: 15; J gene: TRBJ1-3; V gene: TRBV11-1; CDR3 protein: CASSHPGARGNTIYF
CDR3 length: 15; J gene: TRBJ2-1; V gene: TRBV3-1; CDR3 protein: CASSQGDSSYNEQFF
CDR3 length: 15; J gene: TRBJ1-5; V gene: TRBV20-1; CDR3 protein: CSAARGDYSNQPQHF
CDR3 length: 15; J gene: TRBJ1-4; V gene: TRBV3-1; CDR3 protein: CASGQWTGGNEKLFF
CDR3 length: 15; J gene: TRBJ2-7; V gene: TRBV4-3; CDR3 protein: CASSQDLGQGYEQYF
CDR3 length: 14; J gene: TRBJ1-2; V gene: TRBV6-1; CDR3 protein: CASSEAYRTRGYTF
CDR3 length: 17; J gene: TRBJ2-5; V gene: TRBV6-2/TRBV6-3; CDR3 protein: CASRPRLAGGIQETQYF
CDR3 length: 16; J gene: TRBJ1-2; V gene: TRBV7-9; CDR3 protein: CASSLVGTGINYGYTF
CDR3 length: 14; J gene: TRBJ1-2; V gene: TRBV5-1; CDR3 protein: CASSFERLNYGYTF
CDR3 length: 16; J gene: TRBJ2-3; V gene: TRBV7-2; CDR3 protein: CAAQSLAGGNRDTQYF
CDR3 length: 17; J gene: TRBJ1-5; V gene: TRBV12-3/TRBV12-4; CDR3 protein: CASSLAGPPTSNQPQHF
CDR3 length: 12; J gene: TRBJ2-2; V gene: TRBV3-1; CDR3 protein: CASSQGFGELFF
CDR3 length: 15; J gene: TRBJ2-1; V gene: TRBV19; CDR3 protein: CASSIVPPHYNEQFF
CDR3 length: 15; J gene: TRBJ1-4; V gene: TRBV12-3/TRBV12-4; CDR3 protein: CASSGDRGRQEKLFF
CDR3 length: 13; J gene: TRBJ1-5; V gene: TRBV6-6; CDR3 protein: CASERKSGQPQHF
CDR3 length: 16; J gene: TRBJ1-1; V gene: TRBV14; CDR3 protein: CASSQDGGGLNTEAFF
CDR3 length: 13; J gene: TRBJ1-1; V gene: TRBV11-3; CDR3 protein: CASSLAPGGQAFF
CDR3 length: 14; J gene: TRBJ2-7; V gene: TRBV2; CDR3 protein: CASSEQGVSYEQYF
CDR3 length: 12; J gene: TRBJ1-1; V gene: TRBV7-2; CDR3 protein: CASSSTGLEAFF
CDR3 length: 14; J gene: TRBJ1-1; V gene: TRBV27; CDR3 protein: CASSSLRVNTEAFF
CDR3 length: 16; J gene: TRBJ2-7; V gene: TRBV28; CDR3 protein: CASSRLRGLSTYEQYF